The 32 T cell receptor beta chains given below trace back to one sample, sequenced in a study of T cell responses to AZD1222 COVID-19 vaccine. Only in-frame clones appear in the TCRdb table, and some are missing; sequencing was by immunoSEQ multiplex PCR. The data hold about 200,000 clones, with about 92% observed a single time. The sample in question was peripheral blood, obtained on day 0 of AZD1222 vaccination. The source of these receptors is an adult in good health.

J is TRBJ1-2 and V is TRBV5-8; unclear D gene. Trimming stripped 0 bases from V and 7 bases from J, with 7 bases between. From germline, CDR1 is SGHTS and CDR2 YDEGEE. This CDR3 is 12 amino acids long. The CDR3 loop reads CASSLDGPGYTF. In DNA, the CDR3 is TGTGCCAGCAGCTTGGACGGTCCTGGCTACACCTTC.

J is TRBJ1-2 and V is TRBV5-1; D is undetermined. Per the germline V gene, CDR1 is SGHRS and CDR2 is YFSETQ. There are 15 residues in the CDR3. V lost 4 bases and J lost 0, with 13 bases in between. CDR3 DNA sequence: TGCGCCAGCAGCGTGAGGGCGGACCCTAACTATGGCTACACCTTC. Protein: CASSVRADPNYGYTF. Supplemented by reference TRBV5-1 and TRBJ1-2, the full variable domain reads KAGVTQTPRYLIKTRGQQVTLSCSPISGHRSVSWYQQTPGQGLQFLFEYFSETQRNKGNFPGRFSGRQFSNSRSEMNVSTLELGDSALYLCASSVRADPNYGYTFGSGTRLTVV.

This clone was seen just once. The V gene is TRBV27, the J gene TRBJ2-3; 14 nucleotides match TRBD2. J lost 7 bases, V lost 3 bases, and 6 bases had no gene match. This CDR3 contains 16 residues. Looked up from germline, CDR1 is MNHEY and CDR2 is SMNVEV (reference sequence). CDR3 residues: CASSFLGLAGGYTQYF. The CDR3 bases are TGTGCCAGCAGTTTCCTCGGACTAGCGGGGGGCTATACGCAGTATTTT.

This chain connects TRBV5-1 to TRBJ1-1; D gene ambiguous. Germline V gene data show CDR1 as SGHRS and CDR2 as YFSETQ. The CDR3 has 16 amino acids. V lost 2 bases and J 0 bases, leaving 14 bases between the germline ends. This chain's CDR3 is CASSLGSAALNTEAFF. In DNA, the CDR3 is TGCGCCAGCAGCTTAGGGTCAGCTGCCTTGAACACTGAAGCTTTCTTT. Supplemented by reference TRBV5-1 and TRBJ1-1, the full variable domain reads KAGVTQTPRYLIKTRGQQVTLSCSPISGHRSVSWYQQTPGQGLQFLFEYFSETQRNKGNFPGRFSGRQFSNSRSEMNVSTLELGDSALYLCASSLGSAALNTEAFFGQGTRLTVV.

The chain couples TRBV28 to TRBJ2-5; D gene unclear. V was pared by 6 bases and J by 4 bases, with 9 bases between. CDR1 and CDR2 (germline): MDHEN, SYDVKM. This CDR3 contains 12 residues. The CDR3 region has the DNA TGTGCCAGCAGCCAGGTCGGAGAGACCCAGTACTTC. Amino acid sequence: CASSQVGETQYF.

V usage is TRBV19 and J usage is TRBJ2-7; no reliable D call. Trimming removed 0 bases at V and 3 bases at J, with 9 bases between. Germline loops: CDR1 LNHDA, CDR2 SQIVND (reference sequence). The CDR3 covers 14 residues. CDR3 DNA sequence: TGTGCCAGTAGTATAGAGGGCGGATACTACGAGCAGTACTTC. Its translation: CASSIEGGYYEQYF.

V and J are TRBV30 and TRBJ1-2; D is unresolved. Germline V gene data show CDR1 as GTSNPN and CDR2 as SVGIG (reference sequence). This CDR3 is built from 12 residues. The V gene lost 2 bases and the J gene lost 7 bases, with 11 bases spanning the gap. In nucleotides, the CDR3 is TGTGCCTGGAGTCGCCAGACTTTTGGCTACACCTTC. This sequence encodes CAWSRQTFGYTF.

This chain links TRBV24-1 with TRBJ2-2; D ambiguous. V lost 1 base and J lost 7, with 0 bases in between. The length of the CDR3 is 11 residues. Germline V gene sequence: CDR1 KGHDR, CDR2 SFDVKD. The CDR3 DNA follows: TGTGCCACCAGTGATTTCGGGGAGCTGTTTTTT. Protein sequence: CATSDFGELFF.

The chain combines TRBV6-5 with TRBJ2-7, with D maybe TRBD2 (5 bases). Germline V gene sequence: CDR1 MNHEY, CDR2 SVGAGI. V was clipped by 2 bases and J by 5 bases, with 16 bases between them. The CDR3 consists of 15 residues. CDR3 amino acids: CASSYVSGESHEQYF. CDR3 coding DNA: TGTGCCAGCAGTTACGTCTCCGGGGAGTCCCACGAGCAGTACTTC.

The CDR3 DNA follows: TGTGCCAGCAGGAGTGGACTAGCGGAAAATTGTGTGTACTTC. This codes for CASRSGLAENCVYF. The chain uses TRBV6-5 and TRBJ2-7; 10 positions agree with TRBD2. Unmatched junction bases numbered 14, after V lost 6 bases and J lost 12 bases. Germline assignment: CDR1 MNHEY and CDR2 SVGAGI. There are 14 residues in the CDR3.

This chain connects TRBV6-5 to TRBJ2-7, with D perhaps TRBD2 (6 bases). This CDR3 region has 13 residues. CDR1 is MNHEY and CDR2 is SVGAGI in the germline V gene. V was pared by 5 bases and J by 3 bases, with 11 bases between. The CDR3 region has the DNA TGTGCCAGCAGTCGGGAGACAATCTACGAGCAGTACTTC. Translating it yields CASSRETIYEQYF.

The V call is TRBV30, the J call TRBJ2-5; D is possibly TRBD1 or TRBD2 (5 bases each). The V gene lost 8 bases and the J gene lost 5 bases, with 21 bases spanning the gap. The CDR3 runs to 14 residues. Germline CDR1 reads GTSNPN; CDR2 reads SVGIG (reference sequence). This chain's CDR3 is CAGSAGTAWETQYF. The CDR3 region has the DNA TGTGCCGGGTCGGCAGGGACGGCATGGGAGACCCAGTACTTC.

The V call is TRBV7-9, the J call TRBJ2-4; 7 bases are a match to TRBD2. Trimming took 2 bases from V and 6 from J; bases not matched to a gene: 7. The CDR3 length is 15 residues. The germline V gene encodes CDR1 SEHNR and CDR2 FQNEAQ (reference sequence). The CDR3 nucleotides are TGTGCCAGCAGCTTACGGGAGGTCGGTGGAAACATTCAGTACTTC. Its protein is CASSLREVGGNIQYF.

V usage is TRBV6-2 or TRBV6-3 and J usage is TRBJ2-1, with D maybe TRBD1 (6 bases). Per germline, CDR1 MNHEY and CDR2 SVGEGT. V lost 0 bases and J 8 bases, leaving 17 bases between the germline ends. The CDR3 extends over 16 amino acids. CDR3 in amino acids: CASSYSTAGANYEQFF. CDR3 sequence (DNA): TGTGCCAGCAGTTACTCGACGGCAGGGGCGAATTATGAGCAGTTCTTC.

The chain recombines TRBV12-3 or TRBV12-4 with TRBJ1-5; 7 bases fit TRBD1. The junction had 1 base not matched to a gene; V was cut back by 6 bases and J by 2 bases. The CDR3 loop spans 13 amino acids. In nucleotides, the CDR3 is TGTGCCAGCAGGGGGACAGGCAATCAGCCCCAGCATTTT. This encodes CASRGTGNQPQHF.

J is TRBJ1-5 and V is TRBV6-4; D unclear. The CDR3 length is 13 residues. Per germline, CDR1 MRHNA and CDR2 SNTAGT. V lost 4 bases, J lost 5 bases, and 9 bases lay in between. In DNA, the CDR3 is TGTGCCAGCAGTGGGACCTCCGATCAGCCCCAGCATTTT. Translation gives CASSGTSDQPQHF.

This chain links TRBV19 with TRBJ2-1, with TRBD2 matching 8 bases. Trimming at V came to 5 bases and at J to 6 bases, leaving 9 bases not matched to a gene. This CDR3 has 15 residues. Germline V CDR1 and CDR2: LNHDA, SQIVND (reference sequence). CDR3 nucleotides: TGTGCCAGTAGTGAGGCCGGGGGGGCACGCAATGAGCAGTTCTTC. This gives the protein CASSEAGGARNEQFF.

This clone appeared once. The genes are TRBV7-9 and TRBJ1-2; D is unresolved. V lost 1 base and J lost 7, with 16 bases in between. The CDR3 has 15 residues. Germline V lookup: CDR1 SEHNR, CDR2 FQNEAQ (reference sequence). CDR3 sequence (DNA): TGTGCCAGCAGCTTAGGAGCGCCAGGTGTGTTTGGCTACACCTTC. Translation gives CASSLGAPGVFGYTF. Variable domain in full (rest from reference TRBV7-9 and TRBJ1-2): DTGVSQNPRHKITKRGQNVTFRCDPISEHNRLYWYRQTLGQGPEFLTYFQNEAQLEKSRLLSDRFSAERPKGSFSTLEIQRTEQGDSAMYLCASSLGAPGVFGYTFGSGTRLTVV.

The V gene is TRBV7-3, the J gene TRBJ2-7, with 8 bases fitting TRBD1. CDR1 and CDR2 from the germline V gene are SGHTA and FQGTGA. The CDR3 is 19 amino acids. Trimming removed 1 base from V and 0 bases from J; junction bases left unmatched: 14. The CDR3 loop is CASSLIRGQAPLHSYEQYF. The CDR3 nucleotides read TGTGCCAGCAGCTTAATCAGGGGACAGGCCCCTCTCCACTCCTACGAGCAGTACTTC.

The gene calls are TRBV7-2 and TRBJ1-6, with D possibly matching TRBD1 (6 bases). CDR1 is SGHTA and CDR2 is FQGNSA in the germline V gene. V lost 6 bases to trimming and J lost 13 bases, with 13 bases between them. The CDR3 totals 12 residues. The DNA of the CDR3 is TGTGCCAGCAGTTCCATGAGGGGGCCCCTCCACTTT. This sequence encodes CASSSMRGPLHF.

This rearrangement joins TRBV5-4 to TRBJ2-5; D ambiguous. The CDR3 consists of 16 residues. From germline, CDR1 is SGHNT and CDR2 YYREEE (reference sequence). V lost 0 bases to trimming and J lost 4 bases, with 16 bases between them. CDR3 DNA sequence: TGTGCCAGCAGCTTGGATCGCCCCGGAAAGGCAGAGACCCAGTACTTC. It specifies CASSLDRPGKAETQYF.

The chain is built from TRBV18 and TRBJ1-1; the D is unclear. CDR1 and CDR2 (germline): KGHSH, LQKENI. The CDR3 loop spans 15 amino acids. The V end lost 0 bases, the J end lost 4 bases, and 12 bases lay between the germline ends. For the CDR3, the DNA is TGTGCCAGCTCACCACCGACGGGAAGGCGCACTGAAGCTTTCTTT. Its translation is CASSPPTGRRTEAFF. Combining the CDR3 with reference TRBV18 and TRBJ1-1 gives the whole variable domain NAGVMQNPRHLVRRRGQEARLRCSPMKGHSHVYWYRQLPEEGLKFMVYLQKENIIDESGMPKERFSAEFPKEGPSILRIQQVVRGDSAAYFCASSPPTGRRTEAFFGQGTRLTVV.

This chain joins TRBV5-4 and TRBJ1-1, with TRBD1 as a possible D gene (6 bases). V lost 3 bases, J lost 1 base, and 13 bases lay in between. Per germline, CDR1 SGHNT and CDR2 YYREEE (reference sequence). The CDR3 sequence is 15 residues long. CDR3 sequence (DNA): TGTGCCAGCAGCTCTTCCGGGGGCGGGAACACTGAAGCTTTCTTT. It translates to CASSSSGGGNTEAFF.

The V and J genes are TRBV30 and TRBJ1-2, with 7 nucleotides matching TRBD1. Germline V gene lookup returns CDR1 GTSNPN and CDR2 SVGIG (reference sequence). J gave up 4 bases and V 3 bases, and 5 bases lay outside the gene matches. The CDR3 totals 13 residues. In nucleotides, the CDR3 is TGTGCCTGGAGACTACAGGGGTCCTATGGCTACACCTTC. Its translation is CAWRLQGSYGYTF.

CDR3 in amino acids: CSVEVGNGGLGYTF. The CDR3 DNA follows: TGCAGCGTTGAAGTGGGCAATGGGGGGCTTGGCTACACCTTC. The chain couples TRBV29-1 to TRBJ1-2, with D possibly TRBD1 on 6 matching bases. Trimming left V 1 base short and J 7 bases short, with 16 bases between. This CDR3 has 14 amino acids. Germline CDR1 reads SQVTM; CDR2 reads ANQGSEA. The full variable domain, completed using reference TRBV29-1 and TRBJ1-2, is SAVISQKPSRDICQRGTSLTIQCQVDSQVTMMFWYRQQPGQSLTLIATANQGSEATYESGFVIDKFPISRPNLTFSTLTVSNMSPEDSSIYLCSVEVGNGGLGYTFGSGTRLTVV.

This clone was picked up a small number of times. The V gene is TRBV19, the J gene TRBJ1-1; D is unresolved. CDR3 size: 12 residues. Germline V gene sequence: CDR1 LNHDA, CDR2 SQIVND (reference sequence). Trimming shortened V by 0 bases and J by 7 bases, and 6 bases separated the two germline ends. The DNA of the CDR3 is TGTGCCAGTAGTATAGATCGGGTTGAAGCTTTCTTT. As protein: CASSIDRVEAFF.

V is TRBV28 and J is TRBJ2-7, with a possible D match to TRBD2 (7 bases). Trimming left V 4 bases short and J 3 bases short, with 16 bases between. The CDR3 runs to 15 residues. CDR1 MDHEN and CDR2 SYDVKM come from the germline V gene. The DNA for the CDR3 is TGTGCCAGCAGTTCCCGGAGGGGGGGTTACTACGAGCAGTACTTC. It encodes CASSSRRGGYYEQYF.

This CDR3 reads CASSTGVSSSPLHF. The CDR3 DNA reads as TGTGCCAGTAGTACAGGGGTCTCTAGTTCACCCCTCCACTTT. The chain is built from TRBV19 and TRBJ1-6, with a weak D call TRBD1 (6 bases). The CDR3 length is 14 residues. The V gene lost 4 bases and the J gene lost 9 bases, with 13 bases spanning the gap. Germline V CDR1 and CDR2: LNHDA, SQIVND (reference sequence).

The chain combines TRBV29-1 with TRBJ1-3; D gene uncertain. Germline assignment: CDR1 SQVTM and CDR2 ANQGSEA. Trimming stripped 5 bases from V and 0 bases from J, with 5 bases between. The CDR3 has 12 amino acids. The CDR3 coding sequence is TGCAGCGTTTCTGACTCTGGAAACACCATATATTTT. Protein sequence: CSVSDSGNTIYF.

This clone has more than one count but fewer than ten. The V call is TRBV29-1, the J call TRBJ1-2; D is ambiguous. Trimming removed 7 bases from V and 2 bases from J, with 14 bases in between. Germline CDR1 is SQVTM and CDR2 is ANQGSEA. The CDR3 extends over 13 amino acids. In nucleotides, the CDR3 is TGCAGCGGTTTGGGCGGCAGCAACTATGGCTACACCTTC. Translated, it gives CSGLGGSNYGYTF.

The chain recombines TRBV7-9 with TRBJ1-6, with 9 positions matching TRBD1. The germline CDR1 and CDR2 sequences are SEHNR and FQNEAQ (reference sequence). The CDR3 length is 15 residues. V shed 5 bases and J 8 bases; nucleotides not matched to a gene: 7. The CDR3 DNA sequence: TGTGCCAGCAGCGACCGGGACAGGGCGGATTCACCCCTCCACTTT. Protein: CASSDRDRADSPLHF.

V gene TRBV29-1 combines with J gene TRBJ1-1; D is ambiguous. CDR3 length: 10 residues. Germline values: CDR1 SQVTM, CDR2 ANQGSEA. In nucleotides, the CDR3 is TGCAGGGCCGGGAACACTGAAGCTTTCTTT. Translated: CRAGNTEAFF.